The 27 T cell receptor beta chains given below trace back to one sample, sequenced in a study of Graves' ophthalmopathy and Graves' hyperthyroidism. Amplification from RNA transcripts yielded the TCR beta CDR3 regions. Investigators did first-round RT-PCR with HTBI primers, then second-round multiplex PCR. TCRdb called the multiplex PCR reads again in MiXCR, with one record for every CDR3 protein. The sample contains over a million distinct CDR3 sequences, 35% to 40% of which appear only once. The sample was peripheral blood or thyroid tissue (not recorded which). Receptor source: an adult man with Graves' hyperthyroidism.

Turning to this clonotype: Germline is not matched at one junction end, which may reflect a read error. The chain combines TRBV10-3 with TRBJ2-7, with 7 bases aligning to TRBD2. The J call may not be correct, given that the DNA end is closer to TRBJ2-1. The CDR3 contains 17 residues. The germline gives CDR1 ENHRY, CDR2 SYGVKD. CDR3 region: CATSDLAYHGGEGEQFF. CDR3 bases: TGTGCCACCAGTGATTTGGCCTACCATGGCGGGGAGGGTGAGCAGTTCTTC.

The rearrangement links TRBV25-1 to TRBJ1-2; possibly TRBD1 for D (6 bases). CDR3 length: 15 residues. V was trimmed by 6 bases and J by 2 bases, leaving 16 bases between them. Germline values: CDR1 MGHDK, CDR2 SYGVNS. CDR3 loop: CASSDRDKGNYGYTF. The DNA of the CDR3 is TGTGCCAGCAGCGACCGGGACAAGGGGAACTATGGCTACACCTTC.

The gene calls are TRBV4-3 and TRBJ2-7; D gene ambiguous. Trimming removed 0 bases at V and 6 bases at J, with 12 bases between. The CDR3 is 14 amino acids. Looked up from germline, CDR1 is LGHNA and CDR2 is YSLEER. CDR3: CASSQDRLVAEQYF. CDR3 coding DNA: TGCGCCAGCAGCCAAGATAGGCTAGTAGCCGAGCAGTACTTC.

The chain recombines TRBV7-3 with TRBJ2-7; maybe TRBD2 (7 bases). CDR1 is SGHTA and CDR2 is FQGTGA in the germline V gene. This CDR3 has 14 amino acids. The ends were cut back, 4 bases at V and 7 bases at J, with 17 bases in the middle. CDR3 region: CASSSGQPGGEQYF. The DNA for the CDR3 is TGTGCCAGCAGCTCCGGACAGCCGGGGGGAGAGCAGTACTTC.

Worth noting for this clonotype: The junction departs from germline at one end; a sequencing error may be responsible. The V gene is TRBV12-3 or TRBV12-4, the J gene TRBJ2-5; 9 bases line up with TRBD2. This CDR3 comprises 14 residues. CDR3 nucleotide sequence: TGTGCCAGCAGGCTAGCGGGGAGGGGGGAGACCCAGTGCTTC. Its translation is CASRLAGRGETQCF.

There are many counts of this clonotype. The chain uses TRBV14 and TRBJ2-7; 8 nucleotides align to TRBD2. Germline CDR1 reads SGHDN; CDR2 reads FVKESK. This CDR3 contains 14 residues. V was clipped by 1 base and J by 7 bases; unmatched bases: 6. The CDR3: CASSQATSGGEQYF. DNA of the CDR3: TGTGCCAGCAGCCAAGCAACTAGCGGTGGGGAGCAGTACTTC.

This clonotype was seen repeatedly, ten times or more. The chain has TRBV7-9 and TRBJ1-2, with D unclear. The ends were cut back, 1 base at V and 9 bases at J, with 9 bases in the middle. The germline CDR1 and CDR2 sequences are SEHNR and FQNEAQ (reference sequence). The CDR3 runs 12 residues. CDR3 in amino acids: CASSLGRGSYTF. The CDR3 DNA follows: TGTGCCAGCAGCTTAGGTAGAGGAAGCTACACCTTC.

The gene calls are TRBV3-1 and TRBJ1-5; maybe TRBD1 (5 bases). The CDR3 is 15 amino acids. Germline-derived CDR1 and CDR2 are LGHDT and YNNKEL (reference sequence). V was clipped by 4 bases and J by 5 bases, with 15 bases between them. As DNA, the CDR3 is TGTGCCAGCAGCCCCCAACGGGGCGGAGATCAGCCCCAGCATTTT. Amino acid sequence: CASSPQRGGDQPQHF.

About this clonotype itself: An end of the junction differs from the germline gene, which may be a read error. The CDR3 DNA reads TGCGCCGGCAGCTCCAATTCCTCCTCCTACGAGCAGTACTTC. Protein product: CAGSSNSSSYEQYF. The V call is TRBV5-1, the J call TRBJ2-7; the D is unclear. Germline loops: CDR1 SGHRS, CDR2 YFSETQ. The CDR3 length is 14 residues.

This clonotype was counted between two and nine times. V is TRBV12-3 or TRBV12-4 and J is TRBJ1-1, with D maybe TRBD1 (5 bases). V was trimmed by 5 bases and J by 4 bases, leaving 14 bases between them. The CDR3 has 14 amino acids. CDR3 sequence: CASSQGRGATEAFF. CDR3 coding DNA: TGTGCCAGCAGTCAGGGTCGAGGTGCCACTGAAGCTTTCTTT.

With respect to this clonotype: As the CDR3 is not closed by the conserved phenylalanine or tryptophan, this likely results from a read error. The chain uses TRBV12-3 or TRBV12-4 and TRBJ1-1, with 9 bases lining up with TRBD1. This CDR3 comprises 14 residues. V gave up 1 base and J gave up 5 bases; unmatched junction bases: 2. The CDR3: CASSLGTGVTEAFL. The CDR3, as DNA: TGTGCCAGCAGTTTAGGGACAGGGGTTACTGAAGCTTTCCTT.

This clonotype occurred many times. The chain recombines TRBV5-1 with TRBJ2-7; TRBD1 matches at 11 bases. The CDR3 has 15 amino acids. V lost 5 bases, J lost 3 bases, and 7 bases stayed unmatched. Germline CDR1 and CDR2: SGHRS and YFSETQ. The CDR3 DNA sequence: TGCGCCAGCAGTTCCCCGGACAGGGGGCTCTACGAGCAGTACTTC. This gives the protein CASSSPDRGLYEQYF.

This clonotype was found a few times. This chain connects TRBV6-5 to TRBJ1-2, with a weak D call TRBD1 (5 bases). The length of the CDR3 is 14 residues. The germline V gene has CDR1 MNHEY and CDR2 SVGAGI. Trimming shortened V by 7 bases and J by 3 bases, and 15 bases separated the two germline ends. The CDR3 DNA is TGTGCCAGCAATCCAGGGACGGTGCACTATGGCTACACCTTC. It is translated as CASNPGTVHYGYTF.

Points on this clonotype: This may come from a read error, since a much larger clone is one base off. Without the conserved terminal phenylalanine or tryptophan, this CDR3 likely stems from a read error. CDR3 sequence: CASSESGGRRQPQHS. CDR3 coding DNA: TGTGCCAGCAGCGAGTCAGGGGGGCGAAGACAGCCCCAGCATTCT. The chain joins TRBV9 to TRBJ1-5, with TRBD1 identical over 7 bases. Germline values: CDR1 SGDLS, CDR2 YYNGEE. CDR3 length equals 15 residues. V lost 3 bases, J lost 7 bases, and 10 bases stayed unmatched.

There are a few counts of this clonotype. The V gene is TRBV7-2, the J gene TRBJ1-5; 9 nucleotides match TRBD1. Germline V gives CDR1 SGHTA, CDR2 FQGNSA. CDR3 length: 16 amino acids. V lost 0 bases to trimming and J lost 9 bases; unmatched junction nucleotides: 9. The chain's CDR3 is CASSLAGQGPGWPQHF. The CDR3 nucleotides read TGTGCCAGCAGCTTAGCCGGACAGGGGCCTGGATGGCCCCAGCATTTT.

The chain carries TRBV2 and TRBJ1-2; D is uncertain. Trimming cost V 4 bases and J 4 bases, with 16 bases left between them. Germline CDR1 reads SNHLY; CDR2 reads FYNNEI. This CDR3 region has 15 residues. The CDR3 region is CASSVFSDETYGYTF. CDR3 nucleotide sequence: TGTGCCAGCAGTGTCTTCTCAGACGAGACCTATGGCTACACCTTC. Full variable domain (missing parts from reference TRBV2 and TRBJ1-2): EPEVTQTPSHQVTQMGQEVILRCVPISNHLYFYWYRQILGQKVEFLVSFYNNEISEKSEIFDDQFSVERPDGSNFTLKIRSTKLEDSAMYFCASSVFSDETYGYTFGSGTRLTVV.

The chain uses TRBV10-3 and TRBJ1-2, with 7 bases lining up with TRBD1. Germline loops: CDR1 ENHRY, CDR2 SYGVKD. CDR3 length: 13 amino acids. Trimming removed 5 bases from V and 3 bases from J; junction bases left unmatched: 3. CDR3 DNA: TGTGCCATCAGTCAGGGGGAGGACTATGGCTACACCTTC. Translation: CAISQGEDYGYTF.

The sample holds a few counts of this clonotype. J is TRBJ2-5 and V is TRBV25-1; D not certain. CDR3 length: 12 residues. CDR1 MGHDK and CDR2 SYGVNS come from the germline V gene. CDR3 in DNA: TGTGCGACCACCCAGCCCCAAGAGACCCAGTACTTC. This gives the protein CATTQPQETQYF.

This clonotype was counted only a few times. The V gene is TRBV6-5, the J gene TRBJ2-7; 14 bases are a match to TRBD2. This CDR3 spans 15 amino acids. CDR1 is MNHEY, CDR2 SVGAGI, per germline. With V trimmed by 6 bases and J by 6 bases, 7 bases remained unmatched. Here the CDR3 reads CASSYRGTSGSEQYF. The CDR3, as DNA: TGTGCCAGCAGCTACCGTGGGACTAGCGGGAGCGAGCAGTACTTC.

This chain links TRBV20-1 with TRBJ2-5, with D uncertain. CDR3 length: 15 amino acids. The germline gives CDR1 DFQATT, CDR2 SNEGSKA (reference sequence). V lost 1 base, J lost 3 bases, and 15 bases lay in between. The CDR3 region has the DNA TGCAGTGCTAGAGGGAGACGGACGGTAAAAGAGACCCAGTACTTC. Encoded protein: CSARGRRTVKETQYF.

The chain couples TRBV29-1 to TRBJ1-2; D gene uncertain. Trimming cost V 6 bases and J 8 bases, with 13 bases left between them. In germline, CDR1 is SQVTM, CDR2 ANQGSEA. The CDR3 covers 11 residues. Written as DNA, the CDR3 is TGCAGCGTCGTCCTGGGCATCGGCTACACCTTC. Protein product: CSVVLGIGYTF.

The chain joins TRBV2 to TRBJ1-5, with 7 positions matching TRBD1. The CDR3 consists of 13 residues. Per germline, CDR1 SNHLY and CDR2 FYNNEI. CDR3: CARVGQPREPQHF. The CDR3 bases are TGTGCTAGAGTGGGACAGCCAAGGGAGCCCCAGCATTTT. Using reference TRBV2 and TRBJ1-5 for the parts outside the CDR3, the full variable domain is EPEVTQTPSHQVTQMGQEVILRCVPISNHLYFYWYRQILGQKVEFLVSFYNNEISEKSEIFDDQFSVERPDGSNFTLKIRSTKLEDSAMYFCARVGQPREPQHFGDGTRLSIL.

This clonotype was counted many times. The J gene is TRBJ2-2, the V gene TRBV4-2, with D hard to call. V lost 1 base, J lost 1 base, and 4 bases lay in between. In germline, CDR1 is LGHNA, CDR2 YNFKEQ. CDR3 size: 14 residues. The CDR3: CASSQAQNTGELFF. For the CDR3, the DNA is TGTGCCAGCAGCCAAGCTCAGAACACCGGGGAGCTGTTTTTT.

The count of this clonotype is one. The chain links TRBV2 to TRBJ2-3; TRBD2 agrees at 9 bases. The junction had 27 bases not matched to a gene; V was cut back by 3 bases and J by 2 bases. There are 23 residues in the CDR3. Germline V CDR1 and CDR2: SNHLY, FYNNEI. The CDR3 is CASSDHRGFGREGHYPPTDTQYF. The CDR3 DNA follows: TGTGCCAGCAGTGACCACCGAGGTTTCGGGCGGGAGGGCCATTATCCCCCCACAGATACGCAGTATTTT.

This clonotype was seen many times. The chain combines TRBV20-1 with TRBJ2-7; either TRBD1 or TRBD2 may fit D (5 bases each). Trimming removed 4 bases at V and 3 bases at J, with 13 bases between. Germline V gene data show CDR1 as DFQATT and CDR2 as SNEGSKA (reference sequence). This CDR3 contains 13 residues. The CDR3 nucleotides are TGCAGTGCTACCCACGAGGGGCTCTACGAGCAGTACTTC. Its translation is CSATHEGLYEQYF.

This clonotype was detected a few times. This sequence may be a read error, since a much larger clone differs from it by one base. DNA of the CDR3: TGTGCCACCAGTGACCAAACCCGGGAGGAGGATGAAAAACTGTTTTTT. This codes for CATSDQTREEDEKLFF. The chain has TRBV24-1 and TRBJ1-4; D is uncertain. Trimming stripped 4 bases from V and 6 bases from J, with 17 bases between. CDR1 and CDR2 from the germline V gene are KGHDR and SFDVKD. CDR3 length: 16 residues.

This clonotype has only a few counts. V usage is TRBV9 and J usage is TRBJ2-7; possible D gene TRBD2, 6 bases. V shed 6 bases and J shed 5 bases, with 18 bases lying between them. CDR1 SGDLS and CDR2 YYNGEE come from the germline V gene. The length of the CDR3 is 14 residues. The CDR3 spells CASNNPGTLDEQYF. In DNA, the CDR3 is TGTGCCAGCAACAACCCAGGGACTTTGGACGAGCAGTACTTC.